Given below is one TCR beta chain in context. Its antigen remains unidentified. Sample donors were healthy Caucasian individuals that came from Russia, aged 6 to 90. Each of the donors had 8 to 10 milliliters of peripheral blood drawn into EDTA-treated Vacutainer tubes. Trimming removed 2 bases from V and 5 bases from J, with 13 bases in between. Germline values: CDR1 MNHNY, CDR2 SVGAGI (reference sequence). The CDR3 is 15 amino acids. Through a sample-barcoded 5' primer and a J-beta primer mix, a second PCR was run for roughly 7 to 11 cycles. TCRdb reanalysed the 5' RACE reads using MiXCR and keeps one entry per CDR3 protein. The sample includes fewer than 2 million distinct CDR3 sequences, about 39% of them seen just once. These data come from a study of blood T cells in healthy people across ages. Study-level results: The study lacked donor CMV status, which possibly confounded expanded clonotype changes.

This chain connects TRBV6-6 to TRBJ1-5, with D maybe TRBD1 (6 bases). The material sequenced was blood. The clonotype originates from a human donor in good health. CDR3 coding DNA: TGTGCCAGCAGTTACCCCACAGGGAGCGATCAGCCCCAGCATTTT. Translation gives CASSYPTGSDQPQHF.